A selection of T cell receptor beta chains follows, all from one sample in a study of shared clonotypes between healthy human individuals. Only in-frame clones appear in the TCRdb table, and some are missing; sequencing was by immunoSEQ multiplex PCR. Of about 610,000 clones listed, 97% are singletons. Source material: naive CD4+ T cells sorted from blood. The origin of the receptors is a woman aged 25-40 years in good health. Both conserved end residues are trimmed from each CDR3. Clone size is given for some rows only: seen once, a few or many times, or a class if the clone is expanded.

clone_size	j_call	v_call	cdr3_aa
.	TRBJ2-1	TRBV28	ASSSGQREYNEQF
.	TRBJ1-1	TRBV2	ASSRGRKDTEAF
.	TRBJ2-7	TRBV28	ASSFGSQY
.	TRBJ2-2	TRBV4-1	ASSLTHGGTNTGELF
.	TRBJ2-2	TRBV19	ASSTLHRGRNTGELF
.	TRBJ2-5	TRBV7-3	ASSSRGGSQETQY
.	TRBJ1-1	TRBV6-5	ATGGRNTEAF
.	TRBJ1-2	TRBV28	ASSLSSYGYT
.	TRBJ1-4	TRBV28	ASSSGQTTSNEKLF
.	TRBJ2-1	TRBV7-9	ASSLVDEQF
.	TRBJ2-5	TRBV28	ASSGGDVGQETQY
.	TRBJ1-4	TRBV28	ASSLYEKLF
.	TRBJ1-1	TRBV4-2	ASSHRGTTNTEAF
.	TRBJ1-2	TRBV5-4	ASSLGAPTNYGYT
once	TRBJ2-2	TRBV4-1	ASSQGERVRAHGELF
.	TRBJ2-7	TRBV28	ASLDRNSYEQY
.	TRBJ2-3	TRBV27	ASSFGRRGSTDTQY
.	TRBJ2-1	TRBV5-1	ASSLPGRGTYNEQF
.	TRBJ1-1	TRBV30	AWSKAMNTEAF
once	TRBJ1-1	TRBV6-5	ASSYSQVMDTEAF
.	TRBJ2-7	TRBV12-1	ASRWKGGLHFYEQY
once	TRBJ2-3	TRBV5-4	ASSLSAGTANTQY
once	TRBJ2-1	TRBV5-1	ASSWDGNEQF
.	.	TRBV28	ASSLTANEQY